This entry describes one T cell receptor beta chain. Its antigen is still unknown. This sample is drawn from a study of CD8+CD57+ T cells in acquired aplastic anemia. About the research overall: The study obtained an average of 3.2 ug of DNA from sorted CD4+ and CD8+ cells. Study observations and caveats: Sharing between patients and controls was observed for twenty-nine CD8+ CDR3 sequences.

The length of the CDR3 is 14 residues. V shed 5 bases, J shed 7 bases, and the junction held 4 bases outside the gene matches. Looked up from germline, CDR1 is SGHNT and CDR2 is YYREEE (reference sequence). Investigators profiled TCR beta VDJ and CDR3 from genomic DNA template. TCRdb used MiXCR to reprocess the reads, holding one entry per CDR3 protein. Of around 220,000 distinct CDR3 sequences detected, around 50% appear once; the ten largest clones hold just under 20%. Patients chosen for sequencing had CD8+CD57+ cells that had expanded, as shown by flow cytometry. Among the patients, all had severe acquired aplastic anemia.

This chain links TRBV5-4 with TRBJ2-7; 15 positions match TRBD2. Sequencing was performed on sorted CD4+, CD8+, or CD8+CD57+ T cells (not recorded which) from PBMCs. This TCR came from a human donor with aplastic anemia. CDR3 coding DNA: TGTGCCAGCAGGGGACTAGCGGGGGGCAATGAGCAGTACTTC. Translating it yields CASRGLAGGNEQYF. The whole variable domain, filled in from reference TRBV5-4 and TRBJ2-7, reads ETGVTQSPTHLIKTRGQQVTLRCSSQSGHNTVSWYQQALGQGPQFIFQYYREEENGRGNFPPRFSGLQFPNYSSELNVNALELDDSALYLCASRGLAGGNEQYFGPGTRLTVT.